These 17 T cell receptor beta chains originate from one sample sequenced in a study of cytomegalovirus exposure and HLA in healthy donors. Amplification used 60 Vbeta primers and 13 Jbeta primers. Method: immunoSEQ multiplex PCR; TCRdb's copy keeps in-frame clones and lacks some. The sample gives a few hundred thousand clones, around four fifths of which show up once; 2.7% is in the top ten. Specimen: PBMCs. These receptors were taken from a woman aged 55-69 years in good health and CMV-seropositive.

This chain uses TRBV30 with TRBJ1-3; maybe TRBD1 (5 bases). Germline assignment: CDR1 GTSNPN and CDR2 SVGIG (reference sequence). There are 15 residues in the CDR3. V was cut by 2 bases and J by 7 bases, with 18 bases left in between. The CDR3, as DNA: TGTGCCTGGAGTCCACCGGGACTTGGTTGGAACACCATATATTTT. Residues: CAWSPPGLGWNTIYF.

The chain carries TRBV7-9 and TRBJ1-1; a possible D gene is TRBD1 (6 bases). The V gene lost 5 bases and the J gene lost 4 bases, with 17 bases spanning the gap. CDR3 length equals 15 residues. Germline CDR1 and CDR2: SEHNR and FQNEAQ (reference sequence). The CDR3 DNA follows: TGTGCCAGCAGCCCCCAAGGGGGTCTCGGCACTGAAGCTTTCTTT. It yields the protein CASSPQGGLGTEAFF.

This chain uses TRBV5-1 with TRBJ2-7, with D maybe TRBD2 (5 bases). Germline V CDR1 and CDR2: SGHRS, YFSETQ. V shed 5 bases and J shed 5 bases, with 17 bases lying between them. This CDR3 is 14 amino acids long. The CDR3 spells CASSPRVNVDEQYF. The CDR3 coding sequence is TGCGCCAGCAGTCCGAGGGTCAATGTCGACGAGCAGTACTTC.

The chain is built from TRBV7-3 and TRBJ2-7; 13 bases match TRBD2. J gave up 7 bases and V 5 bases, and 8 bases lay outside the gene matches. Germline V CDR1 and CDR2: SGHTA, FQGTGA. The CDR3 totals 15 residues. The CDR3 region is CASSLTSGGPGEQYF. As DNA, the CDR3 is TGTGCCAGCAGCCTGACTAGCGGGGGGCCTGGGGAGCAGTACTTC.

This clone was counted a few times. The rearrangement joins TRBV4-1 to TRBJ2-7; D might be TRBD1 (6 bases). V was cut by 1 base and J by 5 bases, with 18 bases left in between. The CDR3 length is 16 residues. Germline CDR1 reads MGHRA; CDR2 reads YSYEKL. DNA of the CDR3: TGCGCCAGCAGCCAAGCGAGTTACCTGGGGGACAACGAGCAGTACTTC. Its translation: CASSQASYLGDNEQYF.

This clone was seen only a few times. The CDR3 spells CASSDRGLRETQYF. For the CDR3, the DNA is TGCGCCAGCAGTGACAGGGGGCTCCGTGAGACCCAGTACTTC. The genes are TRBV10-1 and TRBJ2-5; TRBD1 agrees at 8 bases. CDR1 WNHNN and CDR2 SYGVQD come from the germline V gene (reference sequence). This CDR3 comprises 14 residues. Trimming at V came to 3 bases and at J to 5 bases, leaving 5 bases not matched to a gene.

This chain uses TRBV5-1 with TRBJ2-7, with 13 bases that match TRBD2. This CDR3 is 16 amino acids long. CDR1 SGHRS and CDR2 YFSETQ come from the germline V gene. V was pared by 8 bases and J by 3 bases, with 11 bases of the junction left unmatched. The CDR3 here is CASSLTSGGSRYEQYF. The CDR3 DNA is TGCGCCAGTTCCCTGACTAGCGGGGGGTCTCGCTACGAGCAGTACTTC.

This clone appeared once. V is TRBV10-3 and J is TRBJ2-5; 13 bases line up with TRBD2. The V segment lost 2 bases and the J segment 5 bases; nucleotides outside the gene matches: 8. CDR3 length: 17 residues. The germline V gene has CDR1 ENHRY and CDR2 SYGVKD. CDR3 sequence: CAISETSGRARWETQYF. The CDR3 DNA is TGTGCCATCAGTGAGACTAGCGGGAGGGCCCGGTGGGAGACCCAGTACTTC.

The chain employs TRBV2 and TRBJ2-5; TRBD2 agrees at 7 bases. V was clipped by 11 bases and J by 5 bases; unmatched bases: 8. There are 12 residues in the CDR3. Germline CDR1 and CDR2: SNHLY and FYNNEI. The CDR3 sequence: CAGSGGGETQYF. The DNA for the CDR3 is TGTGCCGGGAGTGGGGGAGGGGAGACCCAGTACTTC.

About this clone itself: At the DNA level, this CDR3 is encoded by other sequences in the same sample as well. J is TRBJ2-3 and V is TRBV5-1; 7 nucleotides align to TRBD1. The length of the CDR3 is 15 residues. Trimming took 4 bases from V and 2 from J; bases not matched to a gene: 7. CDR1 and CDR2 (germline): SGHRS, YFSETQ. The CDR3 nucleotides are TGCGCCAGCAGCCCGGGACAGCCGTCCACAGATACGCAGTATTTT. As protein: CASSPGQPSTDTQYF.

This clone was seen a few times. V gene TRBV5-6 combines with J gene TRBJ2-1, with TRBD1 matching over 11 bases. CDR3 length: 16 amino acids. The germline V gene encodes CDR1 SGHDT and CDR2 YYEEEE. J was trimmed by 2 bases and V by 4 bases; bases with no gene match: 5. The CDR3 DNA is TGTGCCAGCAGCGGCGAGGGACAGGGGGCCTACAATGAGCAGTTCTTC. As protein: CASSGEGQGAYNEQFF.

The V call is TRBV30, the J call TRBJ2-1; D unresolved. Germline CDR1 and CDR2: GTSNPN and SVGIG (reference sequence). This CDR3 spans 15 amino acids. V was pared by 8 bases and J by 4 bases, with 21 bases between. CDR3 DNA sequence: TGTGCCGGAGCCGGTCTTTTATCTACGTACAATGAGCAGTTCTTC. Protein sequence: CAGAGLLSTYNEQFF.

V gene TRBV6-5 combines with J gene TRBJ2-1, with 7 bases that match TRBD2. V gave up 6 bases and J gave up 8 bases; unmatched junction bases: 13. This CDR3 spans 15 amino acids. Germline-derived CDR1 and CDR2 are MNHEY and SVGAGI. This CDR3 is CASSRLADRGHEQFF. The CDR3 bases are TGTGCCAGCAGCCGTCTAGCGGATCGGGGCCATGAGCAGTTCTTC.

This clone showed up just once. This sequence joins TRBV2 and TRBJ2-4; 9 positions match TRBD2. The germline V gene encodes CDR1 SNHLY and CDR2 FYNNEI. The V segment lost 8 bases and the J segment 6 bases; nucleotides outside the gene matches: 5. The CDR3 loop spans 13 amino acids. This chain's CDR3 is CASEREDRNIQYF. DNA for the CDR3: TGTGCCAGCGAGCGGGAGGACCGAAACATTCAGTACTTC. The full variable domain, its missing parts supplied by reference TRBV2 and TRBJ2-4, is EPEVTQTPSHQVTQMGQEVILRCVPISNHLYFYWYRQILGQKVEFLVSFYNNEISEKSEIFDDQFSVERPDGSNFTLKIRSTKLEDSAMYFCASEREDRNIQYFGAGTRLSVL.

The V gene is TRBV10-1, the J gene TRBJ2-2, with D perhaps TRBD2 (6 bases). The CDR3 totals 14 residues. CDR1 WNHNN and CDR2 SYGVQD come from the germline V gene (reference sequence). V gave up 8 bases and J gave up 2 bases, with 12 bases separating them. CDR3 coding DNA: TGCGCCAGCGGGGGGACTGATAACACCGGGGAGCTGTTTTTT. As protein: CASGGTDNTGELFF.

This chain links TRBV28 with TRBJ2-1; unclear D gene. Trimming shortened V by 6 bases and J by 4 bases, and 4 bases separated the two germline ends. In germline, CDR1 is MDHEN, CDR2 SYDVKM. This CDR3 comprises 11 residues. The DNA of the CDR3 is TGTGCCAGCAGCCAATACAATGAGCAGTTCTTC. Its translation is CASSQYNEQFF.

This sequence joins TRBV4-2 and TRBJ2-3; the match to TRBD2 covers 8 bases. The CDR3 length is 15 residues. Trimming cost V 3 bases and J 4 bases; bases outside gene matches: 6. CDR1 is LGHNA, CDR2 YNFKEQ, per germline. The CDR3 DNA reads TGTGCCAGCAGCCAGGGGAGCGGGGGCGCAGATACGCAGTATTTT. Its protein product is CASSQGSGGADTQYF.